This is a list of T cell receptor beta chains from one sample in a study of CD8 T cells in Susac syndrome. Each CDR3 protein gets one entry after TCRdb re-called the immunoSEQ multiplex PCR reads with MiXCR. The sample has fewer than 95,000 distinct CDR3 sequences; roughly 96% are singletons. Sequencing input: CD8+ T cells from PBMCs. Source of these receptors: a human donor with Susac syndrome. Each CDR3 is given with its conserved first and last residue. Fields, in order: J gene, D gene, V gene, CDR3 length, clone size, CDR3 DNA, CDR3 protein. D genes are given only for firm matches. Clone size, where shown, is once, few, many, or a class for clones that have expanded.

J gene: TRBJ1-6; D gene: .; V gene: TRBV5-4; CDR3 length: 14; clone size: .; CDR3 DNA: TGTGCCAGCAGCCAAGGGGCCGGGGACTCACCCCTCCACTTT; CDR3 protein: CASSQGAGDSPLHF
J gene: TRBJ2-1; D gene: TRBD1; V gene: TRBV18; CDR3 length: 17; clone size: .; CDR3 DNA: TGTGCCAGCTCAACTCCCGGGACAGGTCAATCCTACAATGAGCAGTTCTTC; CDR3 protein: CASSTPGTGQSYNEQFF
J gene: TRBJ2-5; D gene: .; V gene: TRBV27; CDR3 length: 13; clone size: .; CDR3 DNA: TGTGCCAGCAGTCCCGGACAGCAAGAGACCCAGTACTTC; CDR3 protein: CASSPGQQETQYF
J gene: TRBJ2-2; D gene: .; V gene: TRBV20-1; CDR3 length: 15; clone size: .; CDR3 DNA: TGCAGTGCTAGGGCGGGGACAGCGAACACCGGGGAGCTGTTTTTT; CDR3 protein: CSARAGTANTGELFF
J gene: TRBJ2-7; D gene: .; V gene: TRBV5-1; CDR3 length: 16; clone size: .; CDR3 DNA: TGCGCCAGCAGCTTGTATGGGACCGCTAGCTCCTACGAGCAGTACTTC; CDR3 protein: CASSLYGTASSYEQYF
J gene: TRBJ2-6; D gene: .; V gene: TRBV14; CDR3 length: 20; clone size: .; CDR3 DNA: TGTGCCAGCAGCCCTCGCCTGGGCTCCAATGGGGGAGCCGGGGCCAACGTCCTGACTTTC; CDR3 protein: CASSPRLGSNGGAGANVLTF
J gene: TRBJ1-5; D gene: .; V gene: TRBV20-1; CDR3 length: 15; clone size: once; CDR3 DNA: TGCAGTGCTAGGGGCGAGGGGGGTCCCAATCAGCCCCAGCATTTT; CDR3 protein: CSARGEGGPNQPQHF
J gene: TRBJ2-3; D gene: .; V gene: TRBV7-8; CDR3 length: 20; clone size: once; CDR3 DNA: TGTGCCAGCAGGCCCCGGGGTTTTCGCCGCGGGGCAGAAAGCACAGATACGCAGTATTTT; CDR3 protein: CASRPRGFRRGAESTDTQYF
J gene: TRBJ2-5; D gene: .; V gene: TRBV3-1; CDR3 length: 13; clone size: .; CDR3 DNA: TGTGCCAGCAGCCAAGGGAGTAAAGAGACCCAGTACTTC; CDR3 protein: CASSQGSKETQYF
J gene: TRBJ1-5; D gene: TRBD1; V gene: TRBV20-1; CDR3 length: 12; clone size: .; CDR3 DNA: TGCAGTGCCCAGGGGGGGAATCAGCCCCAGCATTTT; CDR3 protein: CSAQGGNQPQHF
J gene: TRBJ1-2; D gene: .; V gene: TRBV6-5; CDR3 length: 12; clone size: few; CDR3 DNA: TGTGCCAGCAGAGGCGGAGACTATGGCTACACCTTC; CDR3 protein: CASRGGDYGYTF
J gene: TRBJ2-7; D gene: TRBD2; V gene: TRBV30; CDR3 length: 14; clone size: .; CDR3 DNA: TGTGCCTGGACTGGGGGACTAGCGTCCTACGAGCAGTACTTC; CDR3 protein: CAWTGGLASYEQYF
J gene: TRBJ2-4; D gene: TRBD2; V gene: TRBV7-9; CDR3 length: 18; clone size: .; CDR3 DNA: TGTGCCAGCACCCCCCCGCCGGGGGGGAACCTAGCCAAAAACATTCAGTACTTC; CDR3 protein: CASTPPPGGNLAKNIQYF
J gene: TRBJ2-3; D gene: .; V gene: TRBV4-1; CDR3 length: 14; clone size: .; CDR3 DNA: TGCGCCAGCAGCCTCTCTGACTCCGCAGATACGCAGTATTTT; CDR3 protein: CASSLSDSADTQYF